The 9 T cell receptor beta chains given below trace back to one sample, sequenced in a study of beta chain features in type 1 diabetes. Study-wide points: Across all four CD4+ subsets, people with type 1 diabetes showed modestly shorter TCRB CDR3s.

All of the isolated RNA was reverse transcribed, so expressed TCRB transcripts were sequenced. The method was immunoSEQ multiplex PCR; TCRdb's version includes in-frame clones alone and lacks a portion of them. In the table there are 630,000 or so clones, around 15% of which are singletons. These receptors lack a known antigen. Sequenced sample: naive CD4+ T cells from blood. The source is a man younger than 30 with type 1 diabetes.

Only a few counts were recorded for this clone. V is TRBV20-1 and J is TRBJ2-3, with TRBD2 matching 8 bases. The CDR3 is made up of 11 amino acids. J lost 9 bases, V lost 7 bases, and 6 bases had no gene match. Germline V gene lookup returns CDR1 DFQATT and CDR2 SNEGSKA (reference sequence). The CDR3 region is CSVLGLATQYF. The CDR3 DNA sequence: TGCAGTGTCCTCGGACTAGCCACGCAGTATTTT.

This chain joins TRBV11-2 and TRBJ2-5; a possible D gene is TRBD2 (5 bases). The ends were cut back, 7 bases at V and 0 bases at J, with 18 bases in the middle. The length of the CDR3 is 16 residues. The V gene's germline CDR1 is SGHAT and CDR2 FQNNGV. The CDR3 DNA sequence: TGTGCCAGCACCGCGGCGGCGGACTTTTACCAAGAGACCCAGTACTTC. Translation: CASTAAADFYQETQYF.

This clone was counted between two and nine times. V and J are TRBV7-9 and TRBJ2-5; possibly TRBD1 for D (6 bases). The CDR3 has 17 amino acids. Deletions cut 5 bases from V and 5 bases from J, with 24 bases between. The germline V gene encodes CDR1 SEHNR and CDR2 FQNEAQ (reference sequence). The CDR3 here is CASSPQVGYQGGETQYF. The CDR3 DNA is TGTGCCAGCAGCCCCCAGGTCGGCTATCAAGGGGGTGAGACCCAGTACTTC.

There are a few counts of this clone. The CDR3 region is CASSLGGTGGQETQYF. The CDR3 nucleotides are TGTGCCAGCAGCCTTGGAGGGACAGGGGGGCAAGAGACCCAGTACTTC. The chain joins TRBV11-1 to TRBJ2-5; the match to TRBD1 covers 11 bases. From germline, CDR1 is SGHAT and CDR2 FQDESV (reference sequence). This CDR3 contains 16 residues. J lost 2 bases, V lost 5 bases, and 7 bases had no gene match.

This clone was observed a few times. This rearrangement joins TRBV30 to TRBJ1-5, with 7 positions matching TRBD1. The CDR3 covers 14 residues. Germline V gene sequence: CDR1 GTSNPN, CDR2 SVGIG (reference sequence). The trim removed 5 bases at V and 8 bases at J, leaving 12 bases unmatched. The CDR3 loop reads CAWGTGEVRKPQHF. The CDR3 coding sequence is TGTGCCTGGGGAACAGGGGAGGTAAGGAAGCCCCAGCATTTT.

The rearrangement links TRBV5-1 to TRBJ2-5, with TRBD1 identical over 9 bases. Trimming cost V 5 bases and J 5 bases; bases outside gene matches: 10. There are 15 residues in the CDR3. In germline, CDR1 is SGHRS, CDR2 YFSETQ. The CDR3 DNA reads as TGCGCCAGCAGAGTAGGGGGACAGGGCCCCGAGACCCAGTACTTC. Protein sequence: CASRVGGQGPETQYF.

This clone turned up a few times. The rearrangement joins TRBV5-4 to TRBJ2-5; possibly TRBD1 for D (6 bases). CDR3 size: 12 residues. CDR1 is SGHNT and CDR2 is YYREEE in the germline V gene (reference sequence). Trimming left V 4 bases short and J 8 bases short, with 12 bases between. The CDR3 sequence is CASSAQGGTQYF. The CDR3 DNA reads TGTGCCAGCAGCGCCCAAGGGGGTACCCAGTACTTC.

This clone was counted between two and nine times. V gene TRBV7-2 combines with J gene TRBJ2-3, with 7 bases matching TRBD2. The germline CDR1 and CDR2 sequences are SGHTA and FQGNSA. CDR3 length: 18 amino acids. Losses at the gene ends were 4 bases for V and 4 bases for J; bases not matched to a gene: 17. This CDR3 reads CASSSKRGSAAMADTQYF. CDR3 coding DNA: TGTGCCAGCAGCTCCAAGCGGGGATCCGCCGCGATGGCAGATACGCAGTATTTT.

The rearrangement links TRBV2 to TRBJ2-1, with 9 bases matching TRBD2. This CDR3 contains 14 residues. Unmatched junction bases numbered 3, after V lost 1 base and J lost 8 bases. The V gene's germline CDR1 is SNHLY and CDR2 FYNNEI. The CDR3 region is CASSEGLAVHEQFF. The CDR3 DNA reads TGTGCCAGCAGTGAAGGACTAGCGGTACATGAGCAGTTCTTC. Based on the CDR3 plus reference TRBV2 and TRBJ2-1, the full variable domain is EPEVTQTPSHQVTQMGQEVILRCVPISNHLYFYWYRQILGQKVEFLVSFYNNEISEKSEIFDDQFSVERPDGSNFTLKIRSTKLEDSAMYFCASSEGLAVHEQFFGPGTRLTVL.